This T cell receptor beta chain is from a study of blood T cell repertoires in COVID-19. Study summary: The origin of the acute and convalescent COVID-19 samples was the United States, Italy and Spain. From T cells, B-cell-depleted T cells, or PBMCs came the material, which was cDNA or gDNA.

The CDR3 has 13 residues. Trimming left V 4 bases short and J 0 bases short, with 3 bases between. From germline, CDR1 is MNHNY and CDR2 SVGAGI (reference sequence). The Seattle patients, enrolled during active infection, were followed longitudinally. Original methodology: Amplification with reference gene primers provided the estimates of nucleated cell counts. Only in-frame clones appear in the TCRdb table, and some are missing; sequencing was by immunoSEQ multiplex PCR. For V, J and clone size, that table is used; D and trimming come from the DNA. The profile shows hundreds of thousands of clones, about 82% of them singletons.

The TCR was taken from a woman at least 80 years old with COVID-19, enrolled during active disease. The source material was peripheral blood. The gene calls are TRBV6-6 and TRBJ1-4; D call uncertain. This CDR3 reads CASSLSTNEKLFF. The CDR3 coding sequence is TGTGCCAGCAGTTTATCAACTAATGAAAAACTGTTTTTT.